The clone carrying this TCR beta chain was seen many times. What it binds is unknown. The germline V and J ends were trimmed by 6 bases and 2 bases, with 14 bases remaining between them. Germline CDR1 is MNHNY and CDR2 is SVGAGI (reference sequence). The CDR3 contains 14 residues. The record originates from a study of early T cells in non-severe SARS-CoV-2 infection. About the research overall: Sequencing used unsorted whole-blood bulk RNA, so chains lack pairing. General study findings and limits: Anti-spike CD8 responses were favored in VDJdb matching, and private and CD4 specificities were missed.

In the library, individual cDNA molecules carried attached unique molecular identifiers. A single record per CDR3 protein comes from TCRdb applying MiXCR to the 5' RACE reads. The sample records 22,000 or so distinct CDR3 sequences, just under 4.5% being singletons. This TCR was sampled from an adult who was a healthcare worker with PCR-confirmed SARS-CoV-2 infection or an uninfected control (not recorded which). The source material was whole blood. This sequence joins TRBV6-6 and TRBJ2-7; D uncertain. The CDR3 spells CASRPIGLAYEQYF. CDR3 sequence (DNA): TGTGCCAGCAGACCGATAGGTTTGGCCTACGAGCAGTACTTC.